This T cell receptor (beta chain) was sequenced for a study of cytomegalovirus exposure and HLA in healthy donors. Regarding the study as a whole: Several of the most significant clusters appeared, in a later analysis, to be linked to common viral pathogens.

Points on this clone: Its antigen is undetermined.

Amplification used 60 Vbeta primers and 13 Jbeta primers. Sequencing used immunoSEQ multiplex PCR; TCRdb keeps in-frame clones, though not all of them. The data show 85,000 to 100,000 clones, with almost 85% seen just once and over 5% held by the top ten. The sample consisted of PBMCs. The sequence came from a young woman in good health and CMV-seropositive.

CDR3 sequence: CASSYGARAYEQYF. The DNA for the CDR3 is TGTGCCAGCAGTTACGGGGCCCGGGCCTACGAGCAGTACTTC. This chain connects TRBV6-5 to TRBJ2-7; D perhaps matches TRBD1 (5 bases). The CDR3 covers 14 residues. The ends were cut back, 2 bases at V and 2 bases at J, with 10 bases in the middle. The germline gives CDR1 MNHEY, CDR2 SVGAGI.